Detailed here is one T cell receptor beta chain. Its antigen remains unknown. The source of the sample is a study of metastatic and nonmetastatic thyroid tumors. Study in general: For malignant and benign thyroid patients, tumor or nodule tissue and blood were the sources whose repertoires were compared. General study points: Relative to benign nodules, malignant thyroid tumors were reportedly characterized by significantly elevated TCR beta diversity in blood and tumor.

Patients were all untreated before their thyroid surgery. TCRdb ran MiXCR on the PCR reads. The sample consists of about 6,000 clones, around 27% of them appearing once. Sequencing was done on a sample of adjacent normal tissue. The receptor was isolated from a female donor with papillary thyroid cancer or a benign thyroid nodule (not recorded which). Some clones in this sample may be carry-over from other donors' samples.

DNA of the CDR3: TGTGCCAGCAGTTCGGGGGTAAACTATGGCTACACCTTC. Translated: CASSSGVNYGYTF. V gene TRBV28 combines with J gene TRBJ1-2; tentative D call: TRBD1 (5 bases). V was trimmed by 4 bases and J by 2 bases, leaving 8 bases between them. This CDR3 has 13 amino acids. CDR1 MDHEN and CDR2 SYDVKM come from the germline V gene.